This TCR beta chain was sequenced in a study of T cell responses to AZD1222 COVID-19 vaccine (dated by TCRdb to the early 2020s). Some background on the complete study: A total of just over 230 trial participants underwent TCR sequencing, of whom 207 received two doses of AZD1222 and roughly 25 received two doses of the MenACWY control vaccine. Trial participants were enrolled by age into 18-55, 56-69 and 70-plus year subgroups, with 148, 28 and 57 TCR-sequenced participants respectively.

The CDR3 regions of human TCRbeta chains were analyzed by immunosequencing. The paper's data handling went like this. TCRs in the repertoires were matched against a reference library of SARS-CoV-2-specific TCRs that had been generated with the MIRA antigen-specificity platform. Breadth was defined as the fraction of unique TCRs that were SARS-CoV-2-associated, and depth was defined as the fraction of total T cells that were SARS-CoV-2-associated. Each spike-specific TCR was assigned to its reactive spike region and to a CD4 or CD8 class using the MIRA data. Log10-transformed breadth and depth values were compared by one-way ANOVA with Sidak's multiple comparisons tests. Imported from immuneACCESS, the table was reduced by TCRdb to in-frame sequences with V and J called. These copies leave out some clones; in studies compared against another copy, an unresolved V gene accounts for under half, and the cause of the remainder is not known. V and J calls and clone size are given by that table; D and trimming were obtained from the DNA. Across this sample there are hundreds of thousands of clones, with 90% to 95% seen only once. The ten largest clonotypes hold 1% of the sample.

Note on this clone: This clone's antigen is unknown. The record has no base qualities; no much larger clone is one base away.

The germline V gene provides CDR1 SGHRS and CDR2 YFSETQ. Inclusive of the bounding cysteine and phenylalanine, the CDR3 is 17 residues long. Only the CDR3 part of the read is kept: 51 bases, read in frame from the first base. Cut back by 3 bases and 4 bases, the V and J ends lie 19 bases apart. According to the study, the label for this sample's time point signals: baseline before first vaccination. Per the publication, the treatment or condition label means: meningococcal conjugate vaccine given as trial control. Vaccinee samples came from UK trials COV001 and COV002, including a single-blind randomized controlled phase 2/3 trial of AZD1222 (ChAdOx1 nCoV-19) in healthy adults. For TCRbeta chain sequencing, PBMC samples were collected from trial participants at day 0 and at day 28 after the second dose. Results the study describes overall, beyond this receptor: After two AZD1222 doses, spike-specific TCR breadth and depth were significantly higher than at day 0 and than in MenACWY recipients. In the small 56-69-year group, the increase in depth fell short of significance, most likely because of low power. Participants were mostly white British and included more females than males, and it was suggested by the authors that clonal diversity may have been underestimated. Only five to seven AZD1222 recipients were SARS-CoV-2 seropositive at baseline, limiting conclusions about previously exposed vaccinees. Because no day 14 peak-response samples were available, repertoires were characterized only after the peak T cell response. The vaccine-associated CD4 TCRs covered the entire spike protein, and the dominant responses fell in regions 160-218 and 743-854. Reportedly, close to half of the unique spike-specific TCRs recognized epitopes lying outside the regions that are mutated in the B.1.351 and B.1.1.7 variants.

Recombination linked TRBV5-1 to TRBJ2-2; 6 matching bases give a weak D call of TRBD1. The receptor was isolated from an adult in good health. Specimen: peripheral blood, collected on day 0 of MenACWY control vaccination. The sequence in DNA is TGCGCCAGCAGCTCGGACAGTCGAAGGGTTGGCACCGGGGAGCTGTTTTTT. It translates to CASSSDSRRVGTGELFF. Extended through the reference TRBV5-1 and TRBJ2-2 proteins, this CDR3 yields the full variable domain: KAGVTQTPRYLIKTRGQQVTLSCSPISGHRSVSWYQQTPGQGLQFLFEYFSETQRNKGNFPGRFSGRQFSNSRSEMNVSTLELGDSALYLCASSSDSRRVGTGELFFGEGSRLTVL.